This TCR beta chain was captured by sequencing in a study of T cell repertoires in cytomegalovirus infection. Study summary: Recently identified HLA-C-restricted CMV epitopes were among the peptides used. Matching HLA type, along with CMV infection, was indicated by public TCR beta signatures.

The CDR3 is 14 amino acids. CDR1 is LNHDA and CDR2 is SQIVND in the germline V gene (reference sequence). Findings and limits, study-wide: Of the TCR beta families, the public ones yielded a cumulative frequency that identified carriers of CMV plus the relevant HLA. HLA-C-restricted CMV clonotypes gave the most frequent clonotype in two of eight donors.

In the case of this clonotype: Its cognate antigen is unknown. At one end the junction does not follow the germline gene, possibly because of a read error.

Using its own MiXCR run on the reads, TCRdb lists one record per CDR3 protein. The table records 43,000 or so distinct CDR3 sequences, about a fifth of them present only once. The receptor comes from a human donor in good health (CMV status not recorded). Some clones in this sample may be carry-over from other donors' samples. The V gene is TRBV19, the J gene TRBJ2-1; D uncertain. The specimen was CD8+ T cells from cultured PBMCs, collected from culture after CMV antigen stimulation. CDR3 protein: CVSSREQPYNEQFF. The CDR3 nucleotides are TGTGTCAGTAGTAGGGAACAGCCCTACAATGAGCAGTTCTTC.